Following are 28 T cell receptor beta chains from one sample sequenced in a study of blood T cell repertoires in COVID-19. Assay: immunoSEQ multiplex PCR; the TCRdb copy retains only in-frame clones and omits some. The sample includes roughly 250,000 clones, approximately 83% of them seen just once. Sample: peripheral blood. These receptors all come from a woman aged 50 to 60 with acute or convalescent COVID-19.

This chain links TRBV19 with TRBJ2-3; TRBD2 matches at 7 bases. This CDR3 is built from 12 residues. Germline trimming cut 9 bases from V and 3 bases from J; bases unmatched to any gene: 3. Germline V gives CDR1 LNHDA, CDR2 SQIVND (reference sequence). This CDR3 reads CASRDYTDTQYF. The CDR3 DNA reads TGTGCCAGCCGGGACTATACAGATACGCAGTATTTT.

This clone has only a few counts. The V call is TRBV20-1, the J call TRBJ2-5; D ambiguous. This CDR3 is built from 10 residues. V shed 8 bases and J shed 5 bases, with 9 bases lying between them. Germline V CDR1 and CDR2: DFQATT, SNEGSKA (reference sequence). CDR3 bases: TGCAGTCTATGGTGGGAGACCCAGTACTTC. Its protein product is CSLWWETQYF.

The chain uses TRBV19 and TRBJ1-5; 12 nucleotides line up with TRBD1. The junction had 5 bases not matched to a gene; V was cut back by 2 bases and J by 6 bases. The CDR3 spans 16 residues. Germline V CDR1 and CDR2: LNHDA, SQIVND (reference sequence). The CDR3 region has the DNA TGTGCCAGTAGTATAAGGGACAGGGGGCAAGGTCAGCCCCAGCATTTT. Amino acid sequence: CASSIRDRGQGQPQHF.

This CDR3 reads CASSLLANSYEQYF. CDR3 nucleotides: TGTGCCAGCAGCTTACTCGCGAACTCCTACGAGCAGTACTTC. The chain recombines TRBV11-3 with TRBJ2-7, with unresolved D. The germline V gene encodes CDR1 SGHNT and CDR2 YENEEA. The ends were cut back, 2 bases at V and 0 bases at J, with 8 bases in the middle. CDR3 length: 14 residues.

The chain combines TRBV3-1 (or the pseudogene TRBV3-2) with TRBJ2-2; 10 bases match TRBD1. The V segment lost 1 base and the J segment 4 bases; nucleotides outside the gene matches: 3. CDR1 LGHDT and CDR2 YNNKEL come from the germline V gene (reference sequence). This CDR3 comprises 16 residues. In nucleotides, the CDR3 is TGTGCCAGCAGCCAAGTAGGGACAGGGGTCACCGGGGAGCTGTTTTTT. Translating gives CASSQVGTGVTGELFF.

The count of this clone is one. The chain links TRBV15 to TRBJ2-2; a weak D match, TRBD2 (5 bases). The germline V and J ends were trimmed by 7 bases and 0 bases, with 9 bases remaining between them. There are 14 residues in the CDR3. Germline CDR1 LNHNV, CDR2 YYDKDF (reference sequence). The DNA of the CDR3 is TGTGCCACCACCCGGGGAGCGAACACCGGGGAGCTGTTTTTT. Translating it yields CATTRGANTGELFF.

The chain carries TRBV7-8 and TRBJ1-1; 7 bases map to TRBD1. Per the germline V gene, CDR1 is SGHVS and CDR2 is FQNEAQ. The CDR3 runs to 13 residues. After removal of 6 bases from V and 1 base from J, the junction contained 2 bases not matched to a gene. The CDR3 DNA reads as TGTGCCAGCAGTTGGGACAGGAACACTGAAGCTTTCTTT. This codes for CASSWDRNTEAFF.

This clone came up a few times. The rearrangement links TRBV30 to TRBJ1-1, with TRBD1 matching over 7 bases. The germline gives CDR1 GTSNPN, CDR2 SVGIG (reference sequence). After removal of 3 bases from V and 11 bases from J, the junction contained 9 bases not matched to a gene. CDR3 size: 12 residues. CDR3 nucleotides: TGTGCCTGGAGCGAGACAGGGTTTCGCGCTTTCTTT. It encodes CAWSETGFRAFF.

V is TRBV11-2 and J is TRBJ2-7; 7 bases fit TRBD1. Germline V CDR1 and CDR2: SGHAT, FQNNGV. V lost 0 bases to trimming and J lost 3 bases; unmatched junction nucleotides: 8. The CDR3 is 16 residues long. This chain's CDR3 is CASSLETTGTDYEQYF. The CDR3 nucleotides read TGTGCCAGCAGCTTAGAGACGACCGGGACAGACTACGAGCAGTACTTC. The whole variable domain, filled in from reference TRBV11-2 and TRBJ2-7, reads EAGVAQSPRYKIIEKRQSVAFWCNPISGHATLYWYQQILGQGPKLLIQFQNNGVVDDSQLPKDRFSAERLKGVDSTLKIQPAKLEDSAVYLCASSLETTGTDYEQYFGPGTRLTVT.

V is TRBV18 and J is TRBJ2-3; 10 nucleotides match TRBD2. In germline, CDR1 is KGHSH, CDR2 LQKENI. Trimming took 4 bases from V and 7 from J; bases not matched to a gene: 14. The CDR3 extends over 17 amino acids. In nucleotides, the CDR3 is TGTGCCAGCTCACAAAGGCGTTGGACTAGCGGATATAATACGCAGTATTTT. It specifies CASSQRRWTSGYNTQYF.

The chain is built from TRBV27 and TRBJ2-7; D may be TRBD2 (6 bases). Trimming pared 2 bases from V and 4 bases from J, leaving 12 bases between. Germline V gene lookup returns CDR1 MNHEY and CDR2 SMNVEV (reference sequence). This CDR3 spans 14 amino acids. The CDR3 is CASSLIGGGYEQYF. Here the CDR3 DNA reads TGTGCCAGCAGTTTAATCGGGGGTGGATACGAGCAGTACTTC.

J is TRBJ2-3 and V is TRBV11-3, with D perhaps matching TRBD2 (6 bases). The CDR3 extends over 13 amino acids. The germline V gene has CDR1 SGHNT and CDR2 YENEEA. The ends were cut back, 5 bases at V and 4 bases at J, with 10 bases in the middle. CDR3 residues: CASSLGGSDTQYF. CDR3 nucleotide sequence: TGTGCCAGCAGCCTCGGAGGGTCAGATACGCAGTATTTT.

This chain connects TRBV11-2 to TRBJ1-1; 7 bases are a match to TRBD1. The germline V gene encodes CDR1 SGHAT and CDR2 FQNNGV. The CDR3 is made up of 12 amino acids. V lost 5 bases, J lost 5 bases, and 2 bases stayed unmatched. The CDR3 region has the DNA TGTGCCAGCAGCGAACAGGGGACTGAAGCTTTCTTT. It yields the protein CASSEQGTEAFF.

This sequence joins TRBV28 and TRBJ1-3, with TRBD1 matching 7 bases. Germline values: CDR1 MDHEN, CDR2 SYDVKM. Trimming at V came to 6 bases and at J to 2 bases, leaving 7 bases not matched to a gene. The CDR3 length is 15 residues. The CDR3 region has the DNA TGTGCCAGCAGCCAACCCGGGACAGCTGGAAACACCATATATTTT. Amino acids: CASSQPGTAGNTIYF.

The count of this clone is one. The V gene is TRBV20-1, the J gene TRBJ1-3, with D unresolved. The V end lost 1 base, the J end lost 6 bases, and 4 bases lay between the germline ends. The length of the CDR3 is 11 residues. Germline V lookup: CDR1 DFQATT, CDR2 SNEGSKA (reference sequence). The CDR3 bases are TGCAGTGCTAGAGTTCAAAACACCATATATTTT. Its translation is CSARVQNTIYF.

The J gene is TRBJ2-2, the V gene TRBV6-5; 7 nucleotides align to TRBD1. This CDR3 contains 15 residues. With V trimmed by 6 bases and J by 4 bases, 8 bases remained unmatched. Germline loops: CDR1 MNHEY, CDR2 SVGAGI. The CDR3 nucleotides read TGTGCCAGCAGGTCCGACAGGGCGGGCACCGGGGAGCTGTTTTTT. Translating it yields CASRSDRAGTGELFF.

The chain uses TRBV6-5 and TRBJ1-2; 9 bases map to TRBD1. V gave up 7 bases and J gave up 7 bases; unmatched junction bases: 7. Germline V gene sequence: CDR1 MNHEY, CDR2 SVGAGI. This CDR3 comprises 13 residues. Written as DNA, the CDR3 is TGTGCCAGCAATCCACAGGGGGCGCGTGGCTACACCTTC. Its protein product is CASNPQGARGYTF.

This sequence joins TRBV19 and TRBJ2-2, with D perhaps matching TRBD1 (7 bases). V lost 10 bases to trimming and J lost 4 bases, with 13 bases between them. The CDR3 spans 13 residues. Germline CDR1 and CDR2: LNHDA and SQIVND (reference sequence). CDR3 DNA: TGTGCCACCCGACAGGGAGGCACCGGGGAGCTGTTTTTT. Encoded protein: CATRQGGTGELFF.

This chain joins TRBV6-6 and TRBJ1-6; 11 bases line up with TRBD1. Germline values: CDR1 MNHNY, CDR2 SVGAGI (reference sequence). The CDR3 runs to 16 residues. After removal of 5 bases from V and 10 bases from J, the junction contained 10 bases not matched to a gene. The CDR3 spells CASSTQGTGGGSPLHF. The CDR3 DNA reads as TGTGCCAGCAGTACACAGGGGACAGGGGGGGGATCACCCCTCCACTTT.

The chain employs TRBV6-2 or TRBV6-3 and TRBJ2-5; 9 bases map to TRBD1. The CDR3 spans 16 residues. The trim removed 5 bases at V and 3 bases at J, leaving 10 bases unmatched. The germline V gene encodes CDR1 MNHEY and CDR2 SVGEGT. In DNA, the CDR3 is TGTGCCAGCAGTCGAAACATCCGGGACAGGGAAGAGACCCAGTACTTC. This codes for CASSRNIRDREETQYF.

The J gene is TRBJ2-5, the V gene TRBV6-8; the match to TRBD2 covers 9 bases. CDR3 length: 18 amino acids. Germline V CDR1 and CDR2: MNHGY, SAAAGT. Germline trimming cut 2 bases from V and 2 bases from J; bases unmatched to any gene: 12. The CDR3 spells CASSYRRLAGRDQETQYF. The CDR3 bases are TGTGCCAGCAGTTACCGAAGGCTAGCGGGAAGGGATCAAGAGACCCAGTACTTC.

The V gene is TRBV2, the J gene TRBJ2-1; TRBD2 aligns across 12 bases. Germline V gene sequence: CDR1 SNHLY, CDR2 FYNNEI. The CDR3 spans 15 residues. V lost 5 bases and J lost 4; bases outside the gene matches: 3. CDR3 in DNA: TGTGCCAGCAGTCGGACTAGCGGGATTTACAATGAGCAGTTCTTC. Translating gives CASSRTSGIYNEQFF.

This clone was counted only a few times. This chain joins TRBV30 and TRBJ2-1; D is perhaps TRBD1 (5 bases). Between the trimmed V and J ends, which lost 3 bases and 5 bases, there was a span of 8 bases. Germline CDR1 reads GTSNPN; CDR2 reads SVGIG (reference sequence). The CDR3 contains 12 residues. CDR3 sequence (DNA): TGTGCCTGGAGGCTGGGGCACAATGAGCAGTTCTTC. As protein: CAWRLGHNEQFF. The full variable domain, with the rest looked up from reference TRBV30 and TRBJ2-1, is SQTIHQWPATLVQPVGSPLSLECTVEGTSNPNLYWYRQAAGRGLQLLFYSVGIGQISSEVPQNLSASRPQDRQFILSSKKLLLSDSGFYLCAWRLGHNEQFFGPGTRLTVL.

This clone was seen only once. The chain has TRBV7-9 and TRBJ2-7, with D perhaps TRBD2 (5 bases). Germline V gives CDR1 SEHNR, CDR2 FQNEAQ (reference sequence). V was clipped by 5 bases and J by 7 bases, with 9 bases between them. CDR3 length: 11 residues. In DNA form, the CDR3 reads TGTGCCAGCAGCCTTCCGGGAGAGCAGTACTTC. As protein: CASSLPGEQYF.

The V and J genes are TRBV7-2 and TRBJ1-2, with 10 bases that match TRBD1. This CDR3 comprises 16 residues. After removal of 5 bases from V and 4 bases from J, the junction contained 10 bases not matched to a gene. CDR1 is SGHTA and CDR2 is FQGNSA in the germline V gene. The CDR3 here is CASSLGTGDYSYGYTF. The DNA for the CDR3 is TGTGCCAGCAGCCTAGGGACAGGGGATTATAGCTATGGCTACACCTTC.

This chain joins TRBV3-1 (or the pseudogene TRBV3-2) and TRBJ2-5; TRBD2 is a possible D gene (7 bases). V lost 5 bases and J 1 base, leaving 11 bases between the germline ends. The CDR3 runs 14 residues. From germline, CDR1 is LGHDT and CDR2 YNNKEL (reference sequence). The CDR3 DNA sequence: TGTGCCAGCAGCAGGGGGAGGGCCCAAGAGACCCAGTACTTC. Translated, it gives CASSRGRAQETQYF.

CDR3 region: CASRTRGTSGITNPYNEQFF. Written as DNA, the CDR3 is TGTGCCAGCAGGACGAGGGGGACTAGCGGAATAACCAATCCTTACAATGAGCAGTTCTTC. The V and J genes are TRBV27 and TRBJ2-1; TRBD2 aligns across 11 bases. V was clipped by 6 bases and J by 4 bases; unmatched bases: 20. The CDR3 is 20 residues long. Per germline, CDR1 MNHEY and CDR2 SMNVEV (reference sequence).

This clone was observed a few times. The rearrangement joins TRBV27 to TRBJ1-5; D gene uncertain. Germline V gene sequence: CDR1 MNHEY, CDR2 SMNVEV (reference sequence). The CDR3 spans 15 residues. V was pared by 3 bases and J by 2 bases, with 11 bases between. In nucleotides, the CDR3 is TGTGCCAGCAGTTTCGAACCGAGGGGCAATCAGCCCCAGCATTTT. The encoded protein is CASSFEPRGNQPQHF.